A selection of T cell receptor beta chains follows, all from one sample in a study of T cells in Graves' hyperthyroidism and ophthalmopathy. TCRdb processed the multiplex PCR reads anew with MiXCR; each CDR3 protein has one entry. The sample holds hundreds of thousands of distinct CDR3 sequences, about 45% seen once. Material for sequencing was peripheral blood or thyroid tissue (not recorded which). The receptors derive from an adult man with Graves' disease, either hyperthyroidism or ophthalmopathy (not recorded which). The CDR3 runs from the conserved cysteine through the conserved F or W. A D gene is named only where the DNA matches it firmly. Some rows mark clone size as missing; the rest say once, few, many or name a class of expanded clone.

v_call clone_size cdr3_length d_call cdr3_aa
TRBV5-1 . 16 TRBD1 CASSSGQAGGNQPQHF
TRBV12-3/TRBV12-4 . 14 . CASSPAGIVGDQYF
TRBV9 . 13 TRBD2 CASRTGGEETQYF
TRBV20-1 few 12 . CSAPRVTTEAFF
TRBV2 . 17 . CASSGGASRALSYEQYF
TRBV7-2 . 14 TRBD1 CASSPYRGETEAFF
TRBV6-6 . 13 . CACRAGGNYGYTF
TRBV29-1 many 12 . CSVVGANTEAFF
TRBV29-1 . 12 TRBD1 CSVPGQYTEAFF
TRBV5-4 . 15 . CASSLELGDDWTSYF
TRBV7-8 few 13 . CASSLVAQGEQYF
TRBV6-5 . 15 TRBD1 CASSSSGGAGSPLHF
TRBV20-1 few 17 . CSVRDTLSEFAGSPLHF